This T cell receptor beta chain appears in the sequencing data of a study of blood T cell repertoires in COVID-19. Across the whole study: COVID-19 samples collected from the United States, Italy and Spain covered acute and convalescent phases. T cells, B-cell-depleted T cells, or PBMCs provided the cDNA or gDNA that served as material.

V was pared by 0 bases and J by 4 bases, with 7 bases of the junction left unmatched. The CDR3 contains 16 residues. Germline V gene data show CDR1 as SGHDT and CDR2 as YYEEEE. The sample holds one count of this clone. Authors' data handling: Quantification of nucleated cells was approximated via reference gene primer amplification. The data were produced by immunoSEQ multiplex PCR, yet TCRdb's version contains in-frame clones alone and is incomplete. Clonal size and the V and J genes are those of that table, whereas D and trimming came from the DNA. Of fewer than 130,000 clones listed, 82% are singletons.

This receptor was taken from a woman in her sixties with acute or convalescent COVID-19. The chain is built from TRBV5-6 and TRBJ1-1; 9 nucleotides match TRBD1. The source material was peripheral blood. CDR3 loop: CASSLGNRGRGTEAFF. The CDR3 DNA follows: TGTGCCAGCAGCTTGGGTAACAGGGGGCGTGGCACTGAAGCTTTCTTT.